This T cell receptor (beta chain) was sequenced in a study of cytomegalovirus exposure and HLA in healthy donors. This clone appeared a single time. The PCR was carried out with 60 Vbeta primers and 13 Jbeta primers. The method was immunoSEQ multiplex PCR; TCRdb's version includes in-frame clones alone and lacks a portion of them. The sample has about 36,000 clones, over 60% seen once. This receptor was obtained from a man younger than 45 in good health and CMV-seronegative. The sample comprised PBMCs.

As DNA, the CDR3 is TGCGCCAGCAGCCAAGATCCGCGGGGGGTGGGCCAGCAGTACTTC. It yields the protein CASSQDPRGVGQQYF. The chain uses TRBV4-1 and TRBJ2-7; 8 bases align to TRBD2. The CDR3 consists of 15 residues. J gave up 8 bases and V 0 bases, and 9 bases lay outside the gene matches. Per the germline V gene, CDR1 is MGHRA and CDR2 is YSYEKL.